The 18 T cell receptor beta chains reported below all come from one sample, sequenced in a study of OX40 agonist ivuxolimab in advanced cancers. This table comes from immunoSEQ multiplex PCR, and its TCRdb copy is limited to in-frame clones, with some not included. The sample records about 91,000 clones, around nine tenths being singletons. Specimen: CD4+ or CD8+ T cells sorted from blood, collected in a trial of the OX40 agonist ivuxolimab. The receptors were gathered from an adult with an advanced solid tumor such as melanoma, head and neck, liver or kidney cancer.

The genes are TRBV29-1 and TRBJ2-1; the D gene is possibly TRBD2 (7 bases). The germline CDR1 and CDR2 sequences are SQVTM and ANQGSEA. The CDR3 contains 15 residues. V lost 3 bases and J 7 bases, leaving 19 bases between the germline ends. The CDR3 protein is CSVEGLGGPSNEQFF. For the CDR3, the DNA is TGCAGCGTTGAGGGCCTCGGGGGGCCTTCGAATGAGCAGTTCTTC.

V is TRBV5-6 and J is TRBJ1-1, with D perhaps TRBD1 (5 bases). This CDR3 is built from 15 residues. V dropped 1 base and J dropped 3 bases, with 13 bases sitting between them. The germline V gene has CDR1 SGHDT and CDR2 YYEEEE. The CDR3 here is CASSLTRAVDTEAFF. The DNA for the CDR3 is TGTGCCAGCAGCTTGACCAGGGCCGTGGACACTGAAGCTTTCTTT. Based on the CDR3 plus reference TRBV5-6 and TRBJ1-1, the full variable domain is DAGVTQSPTHLIKTRGQQVTLRCSPKSGHDTVSWYQQALGQGPQFIFQYYEEEERQRGNFPDRFSGHQFPNYSSELNVNALLLGDSALYLCASSLTRAVDTEAFFGQGTRLTVV.

This sequence joins TRBV11-2 and TRBJ2-5; D ambiguous. V was cut by 3 bases and J by 4 bases, with 9 bases left in between. The CDR3 runs to 13 residues. The germline V gene encodes CDR1 SGHAT and CDR2 FQNNGV. The CDR3 DNA sequence: TGTGCCAGCAGCTTTGTCGGAGCAGAGACCCAGTACTTC. It encodes CASSFVGAETQYF. The whole variable domain, filled in from reference TRBV11-2 and TRBJ2-5, reads EAGVAQSPRYKIIEKRQSVAFWCNPISGHATLYWYQQILGQGPKLLIQFQNNGVVDDSQLPKDRFSAERLKGVDSTLKIQPAKLEDSAVYLCASSFVGAETQYFGPGTRLLVL.

The table lists this clone with a count of one. This chain connects TRBV19 to TRBJ1-6; 7 bases align to TRBD1. CDR1 LNHDA and CDR2 SQIVND come from the germline V gene (reference sequence). The trim removed 3 bases at V and 10 bases at J, leaving 9 bases unmatched. CDR3 length equals 15 residues. The CDR3 DNA reads TGTGCCAGTAGTATTAGTGAAGGGGGCGGATCACCCCTCCACTTT. Residues: CASSISEGGGSPLHF.

This chain joins TRBV5-1 and TRBJ2-7, with 7 bases aligning to TRBD1. This CDR3 spans 14 amino acids. After removal of 4 bases from V and 2 bases from J, the junction contained 6 bases not matched to a gene. Germline-derived CDR1 and CDR2 are SGHRS and YFSETQ. The CDR3 spells CASSARDRTYEQYF. DNA of the CDR3: TGCGCCAGCAGCGCCCGGGACAGAACCTACGAGCAGTACTTC.

The V and J genes are TRBV28 and TRBJ1-1; D ambiguous. The CDR3 spans 14 residues. The germline V gene encodes CDR1 MDHEN and CDR2 SYDVKM. V was shortened by 7 bases and J by 0 bases, with 12 bases between the two germline ends. CDR3 amino acids: CASTVPNLNTEAFF. CDR3 in DNA: TGTGCCAGCACTGTTCCGAATTTGAACACTGAAGCTTTCTTT.

J is TRBJ2-7 and V is TRBV2; D remains ambiguous. The CDR3 is made up of 13 amino acids. The germline V gene encodes CDR1 SNHLY and CDR2 FYNNEI. V was trimmed by 6 bases and J by 2 bases, leaving 11 bases between them. CDR3 nucleotides: TGTGCCAGCAGGAACGTGGTTGCCTACGAGCAGTACTTC. Translation gives CASRNVVAYEQYF.

The chain employs TRBV2 and TRBJ2-5, with TRBD1 as a possible D gene (6 bases). CDR3 length equals 13 residues. V shed 9 bases and J shed 4 bases, with 15 bases lying between them. From germline, CDR1 is SNHLY and CDR2 FYNNEI. CDR3 residues: CASVLGAVETQYF. The CDR3 bases are TGTGCCAGTGTACTGGGGGCTGTAGAGACCCAGTACTTC.

Only a few counts were recorded for this clone. This chain connects TRBV2 to TRBJ2-5, with D uncertain. The germline V gene has CDR1 SNHLY and CDR2 FYNNEI. This CDR3 is 13 amino acids long. V lost 3 bases and J lost 4, with 9 bases in between. For the CDR3, the DNA is TGTGCCAGCAGTGATGACTGGGGAGAGACCCAGTACTTC. Protein product: CASSDDWGETQYF.

V usage is TRBV15 and J usage is TRBJ1-6; no clear D. From germline, CDR1 is LNHNV and CDR2 YYDKDF (reference sequence). The CDR3 runs 16 residues. V shed 1 base and J shed 2 bases, with 9 bases lying between them. The CDR3 here is CATSRGGSTYNSPLHF. The DNA of the CDR3 is TGTGCCACCAGCAGAGGAGGTAGCACCTATAATTCACCCCTCCACTTT.

This chain links TRBV11-2 with TRBJ2-7; D not resolved. V was trimmed by 0 bases and J by 7 bases, leaving 4 bases between them. The length of the CDR3 is 11 residues. CDR1 is SGHAT, CDR2 FQNNGV, per germline. The CDR3 DNA reads as TGTGCCAGCAGCTTAGATATAGAGCAGTACTTC. Translating it yields CASSLDIEQYF.

The CDR3, as DNA: TGTGCCAGCAGCTCTAGGGGTGAGGGGGCCGATGAGCAGTTCTTC. Its protein is CASSSRGEGADEQFF. The chain combines TRBV7-9 with TRBJ2-1, with 7 bases that match TRBD1. This CDR3 is 15 amino acids long. Germline V gene sequence: CDR1 SEHNR, CDR2 FQNEAQ (reference sequence). Trimming removed 4 bases from V and 8 bases from J; junction bases left unmatched: 11.

The rearrangement links TRBV7-8 to TRBJ1-2; the D is unclear. The CDR3 has 14 amino acids. Germline V gene data show CDR1 as SGHVS and CDR2 as FQNEAQ. Trimming took off 2 bases at V and 1 base at J, with 8 bases between the two ends. The chain's CDR3 is CASSLKGDNYGYTF. DNA for the CDR3: TGTGCCAGCAGCTTAAAAGGCGATAACTATGGCTACACCTTC.

This clone was seen more than once but under ten times. The DNA of the CDR3 is TGCGCCAGCAGCTTGGCCCTGGGGGCTTTCATGAACACTGAAGCTTTCTTT. Its translation is CASSLALGAFMNTEAFF. The genes are TRBV5-1 and TRBJ1-1, with a possible D match to TRBD1 (6 bases). Trimming cost V 0 bases and J 0 bases, with 15 bases left between them. Per germline, CDR1 SGHRS and CDR2 YFSETQ. The CDR3 runs to 17 residues.

This clone was counted a single time. The chain recombines TRBV18 with TRBJ2-7; TRBD1 agrees at 8 bases. V shed 2 bases and J 5 bases; nucleotides not matched to a gene: 8. CDR3 size: 15 residues. CDR1 is KGHSH and CDR2 is LQKENI in the germline V gene. The CDR3 nucleotides read TGTGCCAGCTCACCATGGACAGGGAATCCTAACGAGCAGTACTTC. Translation: CASSPWTGNPNEQYF.

The J gene is TRBJ2-3, the V gene TRBV29-1; D not certain. The V and J ends lost 1 base and 6 bases respectively, with 14 bases between them. This CDR3 spans 14 amino acids. The germline V gene has CDR1 SQVTM and CDR2 ANQGSEA. Here the CDR3 reads CSVEGPDLMDTQYF. CDR3 in DNA: TGCAGCGTTGAAGGGCCCGACCTCATGGATACGCAGTATTTT.

The rearrangement uses TRBV27 and TRBJ2-3, with D perhaps matching TRBD1 (6 bases). Trimming pared 10 bases from V and 4 bases from J, leaving 18 bases between. This CDR3 has 14 residues. From germline, CDR1 is MNHEY and CDR2 SMNVEV (reference sequence). CDR3 DNA sequence: TGTGCCACCAGACCCGCAGGGGCCGCAGATACGCAGTATTTT. It yields the protein CATRPAGAADTQYF.

The V gene is TRBV5-4, the J gene TRBJ2-4; 8 nucleotides match TRBD1. Germline assignment: CDR1 SGHNT and CDR2 YYREEE (reference sequence). Trimming at V came to 3 bases and at J to 3 bases, leaving 2 bases not matched to a gene. The CDR3 has 14 amino acids. CDR3 sequence (DNA): TGTGCCAGCAGCTCGACAGGGGACAAAAACATTCAGTACTTC. The encoded protein is CASSSTGDKNIQYF.